The 4 T cell receptor beta chains below all came from one sample that was sequenced in a study of blood T cell repertoires in COVID-19 (dated by TCRdb to 2018 to 2021). Libraries came from the immunoSEQ multiplex PCR assay. Sourced from immuneACCESS, this table was stored by TCRdb with only in-frame sequences that have V and J called. A share of the clones is absent; for the studies checked, an unresolved V gene accounts for under half, and the remainder has no known explanation. For this sample there are 250,000 or so clones; 89% appear just once. The ten largest clones take up around 4.6% of the sample. Sequenced input: peripheral blood. These receptors originate from a woman aged 40 to 50 who had recovered from COVID-19.

V gene TRBV29-1 combines with J gene TRBJ2-7; D is possibly TRBD1 (6 bases). CDR1 and CDR2 (germline): SQVTM, ANQGSEA. This CDR3 is built from 13 residues. V gave up 6 bases and J gave up 3 bases, with 15 bases separating them. As DNA, the CDR3 is TGCAGCGTAATCGGGACAAACGACTACGAGCAGTACGTC. Translating gives CSVIGTNDYEQYV.

This chain joins TRBV6-5 and TRBJ2-3; tentative D call: TRBD2 (5 bases). Between the trimmed V and J ends, which lost 1 base and 0 bases, there was a span of 11 bases. Germline lookup yields CDR1 MNHEY and CDR2 SVGAGI. The CDR3 contains 16 residues. The CDR3 nucleotides are TGTGCCAGCAGTTACTACCGAGCGGTGAGCACAGATACGCAGTATTTT. Protein sequence: CASSYYRAVSTDTQYF.

The chain links TRBV5-4 to TRBJ2-7, with no clear D. Germline CDR1 reads SGHNT; CDR2 reads YYREEE (reference sequence). V gave up 4 bases and J gave up 0 bases, with 20 bases separating them. The CDR3 has 17 residues. CDR3 amino acids: CASSPAPSGILSYEQYV. In nucleotides, the CDR3 is TGTGCCAGCAGCCCGGCCCCTTCAGGAATCCTCTCCTACGAGCAGTACGTC.

J is TRBJ1-4 and V is TRBV12-3 or TRBV12-4; no firm D call. Trimming left V 5 bases short and J 6 bases short, with 10 bases between. The CDR3 is made up of 13 amino acids. The CDR3 sequence is CASSPLSDEKLFF. DNA of the CDR3: TGTGCCAGCAGTCCACTTAGTGATGAAAAACTGTTTTTT.